This T cell receptor beta chain was profiled in a study of molecular identifiers for immune sequencing clone quantification. Per the germline V gene, CDR1 is LNHNV and CDR2 is YYDKDF (reference sequence). The germline V and J ends were trimmed by 0 bases and 7 bases, with 4 bases remaining between them. The CDR3 runs to 12 residues. Only a few counts were recorded for this clonotype. Antigen unknown. Study results and caveats: Jurkat TCR RNA spiked in from one cell could reportedly be detected among about a million naive cells.

In TCRdb, the PCR reads were re-called with MiXCR into one record per CDR3 protein. The data hold about 640,000 distinct CDR3 sequences, with about 20% observed a single time. For naive CD8 T cells, sorting used the CD8+CD4-CCR7+CD45RA+ phenotype. The TCR comes from a human donor in good health. Some libraries in this study had Jurkat cell RNA spiked in. V is TRBV15 and J is TRBJ1-5, with unresolved D. The sample consisted of naive CD8+ T cells from blood, with Jurkat cell RNA spiked in. Subset: FACS-sorted CD8+CD4-CCR7+CD45RA+ naive T cells. CDR3 bases: TGTGCCACCAGCAGAGATGGCCAGCCCCAGCATTTT. This sequence encodes CATSRDGQPQHF.